A selection of T cell receptor beta chains follows, all from one sample in a study of blood T cell repertoires in COVID-19. Sequencing was performed with immunoSEQ multiplex PCR; in TCRdb, only in-frame clones are kept and a portion is missing. The table shows over 25,000 clones, with 85% to 90% occurring only once. The sequenced material came from peripheral blood. Receptors were obtained from a man in his 70s with active COVID-19. CDR3s include the opening cysteine and the closing phenylalanine or tryptophan. A D gene is named only where the DNA matches it firmly.

D	V	J	DNA	CDR3
TRBD2	TRBV5-4	TRBJ2-2	TGTGCCAGCAGCTTACGGGAGGGCCTATCCGGGGAGCTGTTTTTT	CASSLREGLSGELFF
.	TRBV9	TRBJ2-3	TGTGCCAGCAGCGTCTCCGGGACTAGCACAGATACGCAGTATTTT	CASSVSGTSTDTQYF
TRBD1	TRBV9	TRBJ2-3	TGTGCCAGCAGCCCCTGGACAGGTAGCACAGATACGCAGTATTTT	CASSPWTGSTDTQYF
TRBD2	TRBV20-1	TRBJ2-1	TGCAGTGCTAGTTATGTTGCGGGAGGCCCATTAGACAATGAGCAGTTCTTC	CSASYVAGGPLDNEQFF
.	TRBV2	TRBJ1-5	TGTGCCAGCAGAGGCCACAGGGATCAGCCCCAGCATTTT	CASRGHRDQPQHF
.	TRBV6-2/TRBV6-3	TRBJ2-2	TGTGCCAGCAGTTATTACGGCGGGGAGCTGTTTTTT	CASSYYGGELFF
.	TRBV7-2	TRBJ2-1	TGTGCCAGCAGAGACAGAGTCTCCTACAATGAGCAGTTCTTC	CASRDRVSYNEQFF
TRBD2	TRBV7-3	TRBJ2-2	TGTGCCAGCAGCAGAGGACTAGCTGCCGGGGAGCTGTTTTTT	CASSRGLAAGELFF
TRBD1	TRBV2	TRBJ1-5	TGTGCCAGCAGTGATATGACAGGGGCTCGTAATCAGCCCCAGCATTTT	CASSDMTGARNQPQHF
TRBD1	TRBV4-1	TRBJ2-5	TGCGCCAGCAGCCTTTCCGGGACAGTGGGGGAGACCCAGTACTTC	CASSLSGTVGETQYF